The rows below give T cell receptor beta chains drawn from one sample of a study of blood T cells in healthy people across ages. MiXCR, run by TCRdb on the 5' RACE reads, gives a single entry per CDR3 protein. Here the sample spans about a million distinct CDR3 sequences, roughly 47% being singletons. Sequencing was performed on blood. The receptors originated from a woman in her fifties or sixties in good health. The CDR3 runs from the conserved cysteine through the conserved F or W. D genes are given only for firm matches. Only some rows state a clone size, as once, few, many or a class for expanded clones.

J	D	size	V	CDR3	DNA
TRBJ2-1	TRBD2	once	TRBV12-3/TRBV12-4	CASSLGTSGRGSNEQFF	TGTGCCAGCAGTTTGGGGACTAGCGGGAGAGGGTCCAATGAGCAGTTCTTC
TRBJ2-3	NA	many	TRBV6-5	CASSPSLTDTQYF	TGTGCCAGCAGCCCATCCCTTACAGATACGCAGTATTTT
TRBJ2-1	NA	NA	TRBV20-1	CSAHLGAGEQFF	TGCAGTGCGCATCTGGGGGCAGGTGAGCAGTTCTTC
TRBJ2-1	NA	few	TRBV6-2/TRBV6-3	CASSYPVEGQFF	TGTGCCAGCAGTTACCCTGTCGAGGGGCAGTTCTTC
TRBJ2-7	TRBD2	NA	TRBV7-2	CASSQGLAQGYKQYF	TGTGCCAGCAGCCAAGGACTAGCTCAGGGCTACAAGCAGTACTTC
TRBJ2-7	TRBD2	few	TRBV20-1	CSGIRLAAYEQYF	TGCAGTGGAATAAGACTAGCGGCGTACGAGCAGTACTTC
TRBJ2-1	TRBD2	NA	TRBV4-1	CASNPRGGELDNEQFF	TGCGCCAGCAATCCTCGGGGGGGGGAGCTCGACAATGAGCAGTTCTTC
TRBJ2-5	TRBD2	NA	TRBV7-2	CASSSGTSEEETQYF	TGTGCCAGCAGCTCCGGGACTAGCGAAGAAGAGACCCAGTACTTC
TRBJ2-7	TRBD1	NA	TRBV28	CASRIGTGVGEQYF	TGTGCCAGCAGAATAGGGACAGGGGTGGGAGAGCAGTACTTC
TRBJ2-5	NA	NA	TRBV28	CASSPLDRDYQETQYF	TGTGCCAGCAGCCCCTTAGACAGGGACTATCAAGAGACCCAGTACTTC
TRBJ2-3	NA	few	TRBV29-1	CSVGLDSPDTQYF	TGCAGCGTGGGACTCGACTCCCCAGATACGCAGTATTTT
TRBJ2-5	TRBD2	few	TRBV7-2	CASSSGLAPQETQYF	TGTGCCAGCAGCTCAGGACTAGCGCCCCAAGAGACCCAGTACTTC
TRBJ1-2	NA	NA	TRBV12-3/TRBV12-4	CASSLAHPSGGYTF	TGTGCCAGCAGTTTAGCCCATCCTTCAGGTGGCTACACCTTC
TRBJ1-1	TRBD1	few	TRBV7-9	CASIDRGYTEAFF	TGTGCCAGCATTGACAGGGGATACACTGAAGCTTTCTTT
TRBJ2-7	NA	NA	TRBV4-2	CASSQDYSEVGRTYEQYF	TGTGCCAGCAGCCAAGATTACAGCGAAGTGGGACGAACCTACGAGCAGTACTTC
TRBJ2-3	NA	NA	TRBV29-1	CSVSPRVKDTQYF	TGCAGCGTCTCTCCCAGGGTTAAAGATACGCAGTATTTT
TRBJ2-3	NA	NA	TRBV2	CATVMKRARTDTQYF	TGTGCCACAGTGATGAAGCGGGCGCGCACAGATACGCAGTATTTT
TRBJ2-1	TRBD1	few	TRBV14	CASSQSGQGKQFF	TGTGCCAGCAGCCAGAGCGGACAGGGTAAGCAGTTCTTC
TRBJ2-7	TRBD2	many	TRBV7-2	CASSGTPGGPYEQYF	TGTGCCAGCAGCGGGACCCCGGGAGGGCCTTACGAGCAGTACTTC
TRBJ2-1	TRBD1	NA	TRBV12-3/TRBV12-4	CASSRGQGKGEQFF	TGTGCCAGCAGCCGGGGACAGGGGAAGGGTGAGCAGTTCTTC
TRBJ1-5	TRBD1	NA	TRBV28	CASSNRGQGDQPQHF	TGTGCCAGCAGCAACAGGGGGCAAGGGGATCAGCCCCAGCATTTT
TRBJ2-1	TRBD2	once	TRBV5-1	CASNWGLADEVLNEQFF	TGCGCCAGCAATTGGGGACTAGCGGACGAAGTTCTAAATGAGCAGTTCTTC
TRBJ2-7	TRBD2	NA	TRBV9	CASSVAAGILYEQYF	TGTGCCAGCAGCGTAGCAGCGGGGATCTTATACGAGCAGTACTTC
TRBJ2-3	NA	NA	TRBV20-1	CSARVFGLDRTDTQYF	TGCAGTGCCAGAGTGTTTGGCTTAGACCGCACAGATACGCAGTATTTT
TRBJ2-3	TRBD2	NA	TRBV12-3/TRBV12-4	CASRGLAGVSDTQYF	TGTGCCAGCAGGGGCCTAGCGGGAGTCTCAGATACGCAGTATTTT
TRBJ1-5	TRBD1	NA	TRBV24-1	CATSTGEWNQPQHF	TGTGCCACCTCTACAGGGGAATGGAATCAGCCCCAGCATTTT
TRBJ2-7	TRBD1	few	TRBV12-3/TRBV12-4	CASREGGSTYEQYF	TGTGCCAGCAGGGAAGGGGGCTCAACCTACGAGCAGTACTTC
TRBJ2-7	TRBD2	NA	TRBV6-1	CAAGSRTSGLLSAYEQYF	TGTGCCGCAGGATCTCGGACTAGCGGGCTCCTATCGGCCTACGAGCAGTACTTC
TRBJ2-5	NA	few	TRBV28	CASSPMQSVPSETQYF	TGTGCCAGCAGCCCTATGCAGTCCGTCCCTTCAGAGACCCAGTACTTC
TRBJ2-6	NA	few	TRBV3-1	CASSPQASESIGANVLTF	TGTGCCAGCAGCCCACAAGCCTCCGAGAGTATTGGGGCCAACGTCCTGACTTTC
TRBJ1-4	NA	NA	TRBV5-1	CASSLNAAVNEKLFF	TGCGCCAGCAGCTTGAATGCGGCAGTTAATGAAAAACTGTTTTTT
TRBJ2-7	NA	NA	TRBV15	CATSSKEWSEQYF	TGTGCCACCAGCAGCAAGGAGTGGTCCGAGCAGTACTTC
TRBJ2-7	TRBD2	few	TRBV12-3/TRBV12-4	CASSHSSGYEQYF	TGTGCCAGCAGTCATTCTAGCGGCTACGAGCAGTACTTC
TRBJ2-5	NA	few	TRBV4-1	CASSPLWMYQETQYF	TGCGCCAGCAGCCCCTTATGGATGTACCAAGAGACCCAGTACTTC
TRBJ2-1	NA	NA	TRBV12-3/TRBV12-4	CASSPRGHNEQFF	TGTGCCAGCAGTCCCCGGGGTCACAATGAGCAGTTCTTC
TRBJ2-7	NA	NA	TRBV20-1	CSAQAWEEQYF	TGCAGTGCTCAGGCCTGGGAGGAGCAGTACTTC
TRBJ2-1	TRBD2	NA	TRBV2	CASSSGFYKLFF	TGTGCCAGTTCTAGCGGTTTCTACAAGCTGTTCTTC
TRBJ2-7	TRBD2	NA	TRBV7-2	CASSLASGEGSEQYF	TGTGCCAGCAGCTTAGCCTCGGGGGAGGGAAGCGAGCAGTACTTC
TRBJ2-1	NA	once	TRBV2	CASTRSSVKGYNEQFF	TGTGCCAGCACTAGAAGTAGCGTCAAGGGGTACAATGAGCAGTTCTTC
TRBJ2-3	TRBD2	NA	TRBV7-9	CASSFRRGTSFEWNTDTQYF	TGTGCCAGCAGCTTCCGTCGAGGGACTAGCTTCGAGTGGAACACAGATACGCAGTATTTT
TRBJ1-1	TRBD1	NA	TRBV6-6	CASSRRQQGFTEAFF	TGTGCCAGCAGTAGGCGGCAACAGGGGTTCACTGAAGCTTTCTTT
TRBJ2-3	NA	many	TRBV7-9	CASSLTLSTDTQYF	TGTGCCAGCAGCTTAACACTCAGCACAGATACGCAGTATTTT
TRBJ2-7	TRBD2	few	TRBV6-5	CASSYRLTSGSYEQYF	TGTGCCAGCAGTTACCGGTTGACTAGCGGGAGTTACGAGCAGTACTTC
TRBJ2-1	NA	NA	TRBV11-2	CASSLRGAGKNEQFF	TGTGCCAGCAGCTTAAGGGGGGCGGGGAAGAATGAGCAGTTCTTC
TRBJ2-7	NA	NA	TRBV18	CASSPSRESYEQYF	TGTGCCAGCTCACCGAGCAGGGAGTCCTACGAGCAGTACTTC
TRBJ2-5	NA	NA	TRBV20-1	CSARAQGETQYF	TGCAGTGCTAGAGCCCAGGGAGAGACCCAGTACTTC